This TCR beta chain was recovered during a study of cytomegalovirus exposure and HLA in healthy donors. Study-wide points: Some segments of the V type, notably TRBV6-2 and TRBV6-3, were excluded as indistinguishable. Some highly shared sequence variants likely arose as a pipeline artifact.

CDR1 is LNHDA, CDR2 SQIVND, per germline (reference sequence). This CDR3 has 13 residues. Deletions cut 7 bases from V and 3 bases from J, with 13 bases between. The sample holds a few counts of this clone. Antigen: not known. PCR used 60 Vbeta primers and 13 Jbeta primers. Libraries were prepared by immunoSEQ multiplex PCR; TCRdb keeps only in-frame clonotypes and omits some of them. This table holds roughly 140,000 clones, approximately 80% found once. The sample taken for sequencing was PBMCs. The TCR originated in a male donor in good health and CMV-seronegative. The chain joins TRBV19 to TRBJ2-7; a weak D match, TRBD2 (6 bases). CDR3 in DNA: TGTGCCAGTACAGGAGGGGCGGGCTACGAGCAGTACTTC. It translates to CASTGGAGYEQYF.